Presented here are 26 T cell receptor beta chains from one specimen sequenced in a study of long-term antiretroviral therapy in people with HIV. Sequencing relied on immunoSEQ assay v3.0, run at survey level. Clones were sequenced by immunoSEQ multiplex PCR, and TCRdb holds only the in-frame ones, with some missing. The sample holds 20,000 or so clones, roughly 80% seen once. The sequences come from unsorted PBMCs, collected 0.6 years after starting antiretroviral therapy. The origin of the receptors is a woman in her late teens or twenties with HIV.

This clone turned up a few times. V is TRBV28 and J is TRBJ1-5; D is unresolved. Germline assignment: CDR1 MDHEN and CDR2 SYDVKM. The V end lost 2 bases, the J end lost 4 bases, and 9 bases lay between the germline ends. The CDR3 extends over 14 amino acids. CDR3 sequence (DNA): TGTGCCAGCAGTTTAGGATCGTCAAATCAGCCCCAGCATTTT. Translated, it gives CASSLGSSNQPQHF.

J is TRBJ2-7 and V is TRBV7-8; the match to TRBD1 covers 7 bases. The CDR3 has 15 residues. Trimming cost V 5 bases and J 4 bases; bases outside gene matches: 11. Germline CDR1 SGHVS, CDR2 FQNEAQ. CDR3 nucleotide sequence: TGTGCCAGCAGCAAAGCCCGGGACAGCGAATACGAGCAGTACTTC. This sequence encodes CASSKARDSEYEQYF.

This clone was picked up a small number of times. The chain carries TRBV29-1 and TRBJ1-3, with no clear D. V was pared by 3 bases and J by 1 base, with 1 base between. Germline CDR1 is SQVTM and CDR2 is ANQGSEA. This CDR3 comprises 11 residues. CDR3 protein: CSVDSGNTIYF. In DNA form, the CDR3 reads TGCAGCGTTGATTCTGGAAACACCATATATTTT.

The V and J genes are TRBV29-1 and TRBJ1-4, with TRBD1 identical over 8 bases. J was trimmed by 8 bases and V by 7 bases; bases with no gene match: 6. The germline gives CDR1 SQVTM, CDR2 ANQGSEA. The CDR3 contains 12 residues. CDR3: CSADRGGEKLFF. The CDR3 DNA reads as TGCAGCGCAGACAGGGGAGGGGAAAAACTGTTTTTT.

The V and J genes are TRBV6-1 and TRBJ2-7; 7 nucleotides align to TRBD1. This CDR3 is 14 amino acids long. Per the germline V gene, CDR1 is MNHNS and CDR2 is SASEGT. Losses at the gene ends were 1 base for V and 3 bases for J; bases not matched to a gene: 3. The CDR3 is CASSEGQGVYEQYF. The DNA of the CDR3 is TGTGCCAGCAGTGAAGGGCAGGGGGTCTACGAGCAGTACTTC.

This clone was counted a few times. The chain is built from TRBV30 and TRBJ1-4; 11 bases are shared with TRBD1. CDR3 length: 16 amino acids. Germline trimming cut 8 bases from V and 2 bases from J; bases unmatched to any gene: 10. Germline lookup yields CDR1 GTSNPN and CDR2 SVGIG (reference sequence). DNA for the CDR3: TGTGCCCGGACAGGGGGCCCACCGGGGACTAATGAAAAACTGTTTTTT. It is translated as CARTGGPPGTNEKLFF. The full variable domain, rest sourced from reference TRBV30 and TRBJ1-4, is SQTIHQWPATLVQPVGSPLSLECTVEGTSNPNLYWYRQAAGRGLQLLFYSVGIGQISSEVPQNLSASRPQDRQFILSSKKLLLSDSGFYLCARTGGPPGTNEKLFFGSGTQLSVL.

The chain uses TRBV19 and TRBJ1-2, with D unclear. Germline lookup yields CDR1 LNHDA and CDR2 SQIVND (reference sequence). The length of the CDR3 is 14 residues. V lost 8 bases, J lost 5 bases, and 18 bases lay in between. CDR3 bases: TGTGCCAGTGGGGTTGGTTCGGGAAAATATGGCTACACCTTC. Translation gives CASGVGSGKYGYTF. Variable domain in full (rest from reference TRBV19 and TRBJ1-2): DGGITQSPKYLFRKEGQNVTLSCEQNLNHDAMYWYRQDPGQGLRLIYYSQIVNDFQKGDIAEGYSVSREKKESFPLTVTSAQKNPTAFYLCASGVGSGKYGYTFGSGTRLTVV.

This chain joins TRBV7-2 and TRBJ1-1; 8 bases line up with TRBD1. Looked up from germline, CDR1 is SGHTA and CDR2 is FQGNSA. The CDR3 extends over 15 amino acids. J gave up 5 bases and V 1 base, and 6 bases lay outside the gene matches. The CDR3 protein is CASSLDETGVTEAFF. CDR3 nucleotide sequence: TGTGCCAGCAGCTTAGATGAGACAGGGGTTACTGAAGCTTTCTTT.

The table lists this clone with a few counts. The chain employs TRBV7-2 and TRBJ1-5, with D tentatively TRBD1 (6 bases). CDR3 size: 14 residues. Germline V gene lookup returns CDR1 SGHTA and CDR2 FQGNSA. The ends were cut back, 1 base at V and 4 bases at J, with 8 bases in the middle. CDR3 region: CASSLGQVNQPQHF. The CDR3 DNA reads as TGTGCCAGCAGCTTAGGACAGGTAAATCAGCCCCAGCATTTT.

This chain connects TRBV5-1 to TRBJ2-2; D is uncertain. The V gene's germline CDR1 is SGHRS and CDR2 YFSETQ. Trimming took 1 base from V and 7 from J, leaving 11 bases between them. This CDR3 contains 14 residues. The CDR3 loop is CASSLFSASGELFF. The CDR3 DNA follows: TGCGCCAGCAGCTTGTTTTCTGCAAGCGGGGAGCTGTTTTTT.

This chain joins TRBV10-3 and TRBJ1-1; 7 bases match TRBD1. The germline gives CDR1 ENHRY, CDR2 SYGVKD. The V segment lost 5 bases and the J segment 4 bases; nucleotides outside the gene matches: 4. The CDR3 has 13 amino acids. Here the CDR3 DNA reads TGTGCCATCAGTACACAGGGGAGCACTGAAGCTTTCTTT. Amino acids: CAISTQGSTEAFF.

In its sample, this clone ranks as medium-sized. The gene calls are TRBV27 and TRBJ1-4, with TRBD1 as a possible D gene (5 bases). V was shortened by 8 bases and J by 13 bases, with 8 bases between the two germline ends. The length of the CDR3 is 9 residues. CDR1 and CDR2 (germline): MNHEY, SMNVEV (reference sequence). The CDR3 bases are TGTGCCAGCCCCGGGGGACTGTTTTTT. This sequence encodes CASPGGLFF.

The chain recombines TRBV11-2 with TRBJ2-7; TRBD2 aligns across 8 bases. This CDR3 spans 14 amino acids. Germline V CDR1 and CDR2: SGHAT, FQNNGV. Trimming cost V 6 bases and J 2 bases; bases outside gene matches: 6. CDR3 in amino acids: CASRPTGGTYEQYF. The CDR3 coding sequence is TGTGCCAGCAGACCCACGGGAGGGACCTACGAGCAGTACTTC.

J is TRBJ1-1 and V is TRBV28; 7 bases line up with TRBD1. The CDR3 spans 17 residues. Germline V gene data show CDR1 as MDHEN and CDR2 as SYDVKM. Trimming at V came to 5 bases and at J to 0 bases, leaving 12 bases not matched to a gene. CDR3 in DNA: TGTGCCAGCAGTCACGACCGGGACAGCACCATGAACACTGAAGCTTTCTTT. Translation gives CASSHDRDSTMNTEAFF.

This clone is large within its sample. The gene calls are TRBV7-2 and TRBJ1-2, with a tentative D call TRBD1 (6 bases). CDR3 length: 11 residues. V lost 10 bases and J lost 8, with 14 bases in between. In germline, CDR1 is SGHTA, CDR2 FQGNSA. The CDR3 loop reads CATRAGEGYTF. CDR3 nucleotide sequence: TGTGCCACCCGCGCAGGGGAAGGCTACACCTTC.

The V and J genes are TRBV6-5 and TRBJ2-7; TRBD2 agrees at 12 bases. This CDR3 spans 15 amino acids. CDR1 and CDR2 from the germline V gene are MNHEY and SVGAGI. After removal of 2 bases from V and 6 bases from J, the junction contained 5 bases not matched to a gene. CDR3 coding DNA: TGTGCCAGCAGTTACACGGGACTAGCGGGTGGCGAGCAGTACTTC. Protein sequence: CASSYTGLAGGEQYF.

The rearrangement joins TRBV18 to TRBJ2-3; no definite D call. V lost 3 bases and J lost 5, with 12 bases in between. This CDR3 region has 14 residues. The V gene's germline CDR1 is KGHSH and CDR2 LQKENI. The CDR3 DNA is TGTGCCAGCTCACCCACCCAGTCGATAGATACGCAGTATTTT. Its translation: CASSPTQSIDTQYF.

The genes are TRBV6-5 and TRBJ1-2; D is ambiguous. The germline V gene has CDR1 MNHEY and CDR2 SVGAGI. CDR3 length: 13 amino acids. V dropped 6 bases and J dropped 4 bases, with 12 bases sitting between them. The CDR3 DNA is TGTGCCAGCAGACACTCCATCGGCTATGGCTACACCTTC. Translated, it gives CASRHSIGYGYTF.

This clone has a handful of counts. This rearrangement joins TRBV6-1 to TRBJ1-3; D gene ambiguous. Trimming took 2 bases from V and 0 from J, leaving 11 bases between them. This CDR3 is built from 16 residues. The V gene's germline CDR1 is MNHNS and CDR2 SASEGT. As DNA, the CDR3 is TGTGCCAGCAGTGAAAAGGTTGAGCGCTCTGGAAACACCATATATTTT. Its translation: CASSEKVERSGNTIYF.

The chain links TRBV10-2 to TRBJ2-7, with 7 bases identical to TRBD1. In germline, CDR1 is WSHSY, CDR2 SAAADI. The CDR3 is 15 residues long. The J segment lost 5 bases and the V segment lost 3 bases, leaving 10 bases of the junction unmatched. The CDR3 DNA reads TGCGCCAGCAGTGAAACCCTGACAGGGTGGAACGAGCAGTACTTC. This encodes CASSETLTGWNEQYF.

The chain is built from TRBV5-1 and TRBJ1-2; a possible D gene is TRBD1 (6 bases). Per germline, CDR1 SGHRS and CDR2 YFSETQ. Trimming stripped 4 bases from V and 1 base from J, with 17 bases between. The CDR3 runs 16 residues. As DNA, the CDR3 is TGCGCCAGCAGCGGAACTTCGGGACACGGTAACTATGGCTACACCTTC. This translates into CASSGTSGHGNYGYTF.

This chain joins TRBV5-6 and TRBJ2-7; D may be TRBD2 (7 bases). The V gene lost 0 bases and the J gene lost 3 bases, with 13 bases spanning the gap. The CDR3 has 15 residues. In germline, CDR1 is SGHDT, CDR2 YYEEEE. The CDR3 region is CASSLGRRGGYEQYF. Here the CDR3 DNA reads TGTGCCAGCAGCTTGGGAAGGAGGGGGGGCTACGAGCAGTACTTC.

The V and J genes are TRBV7-2 and TRBJ2-2; D gene ambiguous. Trimming removed 3 bases at V and 4 bases at J, with 9 bases between. Germline CDR1 and CDR2: SGHTA and FQGNSA. There are 14 residues in the CDR3. CDR3 DNA: TGTGCCAGCAGCTTCGTGGGCGGCACCGGGGAGCTGTTTTTT. The encoded protein is CASSFVGGTGELFF.

V is TRBV7-6 and J is TRBJ2-7; 9 bases fit TRBD2. Trimming cost V 3 bases and J 2 bases; bases outside gene matches: 5. This CDR3 contains 15 residues. The germline V gene has CDR1 SGHVS and CDR2 FNYEAQ. CDR3 sequence reads: CASSFSGSSTYEQYF. CDR3 coding DNA: TGTGCCAGCAGCTTTAGCGGGAGCTCCACCTACGAGCAGTACTTC.

The CDR3 region has the DNA TGTGCTTGCGGGGAAAACTCTGGAAACACCATATATTTT. This translates into CACGENSGNTIYF. The chain joins TRBV18 to TRBJ1-3; D not certain. CDR3 length: 13 residues. Germline V CDR1 and CDR2: KGHSH, LQKENI.

The genes are TRBV27 and TRBJ1-2, with D perhaps matching TRBD1 (6 bases). CDR3 length: 13 amino acids. Trimming left V 3 bases short and J 6 bases short, with 11 bases between. Germline V gene sequence: CDR1 MNHEY, CDR2 SMNVEV (reference sequence). The CDR3 loop is CASSLQGLDGYTF. The CDR3 DNA is TGTGCCAGCAGTTTGCAGGGGTTGGATGGCTACACCTTC.